The sequence of this T cell receptor beta chain was determined in a study of shared clonotypes between healthy human individuals. Study observations and caveats: When naive CD4 clonotypes were compared across a few donors, approximately 4.9% were shared. Generally, estimated richness proved larger in naive subsets than it did in memory subsets.

Healthy HIV-negative adults without recent acute infections or vaccinations served as donors. The V end was cut by 5 bases, the J end by 9 bases, with 20 bases between. From germline, CDR1 is MNHEY and CDR2 SMNVEV (reference sequence). This CDR3 contains 15 residues. This table comes from immunoSEQ multiplex PCR, and its TCRdb copy is limited to in-frame clones, with some not included. The sample lists 85,000 to 100,000 clones; approximately 61% were seen once. Notes on this clone: The antigen is undetermined.

This chain uses TRBV27 with TRBJ2-1, with D maybe TRBD2 (6 bases). The clonotype originates from a man aged 25 to 40 in good health. The sequencing input was memory CD8+ T cells sorted from blood. The subset denotes: CD45RO+ cells pooled with CCR7-negative TemRA cells. The CDR3 sequence is CASSIRPGRDSEQFF. DNA for the CDR3: TGTGCCAGCAGTATTCGTCCGGGGCGGGATAGTGAGCAGTTCTTC.